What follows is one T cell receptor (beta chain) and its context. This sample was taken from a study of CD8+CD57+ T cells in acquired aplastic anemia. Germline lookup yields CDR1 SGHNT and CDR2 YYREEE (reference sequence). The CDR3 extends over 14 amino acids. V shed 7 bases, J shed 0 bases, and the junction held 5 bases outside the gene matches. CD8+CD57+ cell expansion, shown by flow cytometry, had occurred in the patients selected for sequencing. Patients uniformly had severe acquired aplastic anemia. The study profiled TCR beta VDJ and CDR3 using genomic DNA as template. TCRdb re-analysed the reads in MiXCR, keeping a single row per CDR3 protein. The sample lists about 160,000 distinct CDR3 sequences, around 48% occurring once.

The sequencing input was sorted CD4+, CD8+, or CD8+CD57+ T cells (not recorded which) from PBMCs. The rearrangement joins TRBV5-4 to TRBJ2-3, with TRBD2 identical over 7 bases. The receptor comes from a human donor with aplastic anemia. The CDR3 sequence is CASHTSASTDTQYF. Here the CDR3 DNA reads TGTGCCAGCCACACTAGCGCGAGCACAGATACGCAGTATTTT.